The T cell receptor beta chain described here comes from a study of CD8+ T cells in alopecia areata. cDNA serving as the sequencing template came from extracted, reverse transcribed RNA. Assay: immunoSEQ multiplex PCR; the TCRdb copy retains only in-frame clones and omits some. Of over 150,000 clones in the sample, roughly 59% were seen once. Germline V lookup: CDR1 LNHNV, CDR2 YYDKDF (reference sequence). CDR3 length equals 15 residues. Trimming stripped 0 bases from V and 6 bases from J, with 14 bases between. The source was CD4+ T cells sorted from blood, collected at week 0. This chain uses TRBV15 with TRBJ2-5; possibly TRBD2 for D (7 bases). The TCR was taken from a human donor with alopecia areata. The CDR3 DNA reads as TGTGCCACCAGCAGAGACCGGGGGGCGACGAAGACCCAGTACTTC. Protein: CATSRDRGATKTQYF. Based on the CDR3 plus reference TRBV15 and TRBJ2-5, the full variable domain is DAMVIQNPRYQVTQFGKPVTLSCSQTLNHNVMYWYQQKSSQAPKLLFHYYDKDFNNEADTPDNFQSRRPNTSFCFLDIRSPGLGDTAMYLCATSRDRGATKTQYFGPGTRLLVL.